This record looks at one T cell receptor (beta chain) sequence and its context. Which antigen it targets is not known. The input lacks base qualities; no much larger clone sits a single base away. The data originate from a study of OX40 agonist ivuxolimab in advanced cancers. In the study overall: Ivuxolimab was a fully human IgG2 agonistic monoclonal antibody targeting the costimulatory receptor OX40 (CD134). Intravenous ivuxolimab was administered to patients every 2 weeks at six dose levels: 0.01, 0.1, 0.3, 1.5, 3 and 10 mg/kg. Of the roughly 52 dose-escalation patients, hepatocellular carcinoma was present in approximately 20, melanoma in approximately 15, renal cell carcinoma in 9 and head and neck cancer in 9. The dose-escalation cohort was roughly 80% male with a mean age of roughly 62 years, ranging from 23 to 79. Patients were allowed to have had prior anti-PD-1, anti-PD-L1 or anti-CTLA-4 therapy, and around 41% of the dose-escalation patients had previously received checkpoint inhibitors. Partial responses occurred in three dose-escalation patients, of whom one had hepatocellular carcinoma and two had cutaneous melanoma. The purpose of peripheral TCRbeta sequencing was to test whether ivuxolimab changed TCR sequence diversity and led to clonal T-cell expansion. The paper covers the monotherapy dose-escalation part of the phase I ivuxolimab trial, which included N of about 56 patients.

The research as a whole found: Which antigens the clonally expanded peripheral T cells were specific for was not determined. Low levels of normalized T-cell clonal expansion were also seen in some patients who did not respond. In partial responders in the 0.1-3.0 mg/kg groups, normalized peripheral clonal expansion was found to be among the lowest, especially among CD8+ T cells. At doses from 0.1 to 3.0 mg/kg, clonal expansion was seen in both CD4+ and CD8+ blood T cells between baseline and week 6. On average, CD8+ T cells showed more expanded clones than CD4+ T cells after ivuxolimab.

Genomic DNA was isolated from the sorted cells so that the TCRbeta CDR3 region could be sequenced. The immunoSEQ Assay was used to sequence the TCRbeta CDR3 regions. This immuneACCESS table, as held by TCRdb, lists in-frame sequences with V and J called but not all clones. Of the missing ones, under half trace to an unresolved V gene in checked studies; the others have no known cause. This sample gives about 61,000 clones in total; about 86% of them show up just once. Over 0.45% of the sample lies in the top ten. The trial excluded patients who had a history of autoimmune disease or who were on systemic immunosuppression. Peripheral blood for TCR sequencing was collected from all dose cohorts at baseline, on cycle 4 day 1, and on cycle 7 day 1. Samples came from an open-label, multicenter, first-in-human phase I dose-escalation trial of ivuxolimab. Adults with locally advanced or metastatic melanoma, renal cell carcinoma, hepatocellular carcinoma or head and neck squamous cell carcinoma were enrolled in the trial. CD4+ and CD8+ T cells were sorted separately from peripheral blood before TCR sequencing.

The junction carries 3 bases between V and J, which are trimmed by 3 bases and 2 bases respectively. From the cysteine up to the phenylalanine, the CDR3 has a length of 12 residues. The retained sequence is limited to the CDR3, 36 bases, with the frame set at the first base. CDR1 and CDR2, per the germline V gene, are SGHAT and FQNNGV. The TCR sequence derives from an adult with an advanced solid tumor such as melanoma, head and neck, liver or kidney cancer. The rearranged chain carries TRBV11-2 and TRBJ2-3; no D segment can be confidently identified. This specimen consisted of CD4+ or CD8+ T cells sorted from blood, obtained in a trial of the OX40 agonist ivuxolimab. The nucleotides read TGTGCCAGCAGCTTTCTCACAGATACGCAGTATTTT. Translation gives CASSFLTDTQYF.